The 8 T cell receptor beta chains below come from one sample, sequenced in a study of cytomegalovirus exposure and HLA in healthy donors (TCRdb year 2017). Library preparation used the immunoSEQ multiplex PCR assay. For the multiplex PCR, a mixture combining 60 forward primers for TCR Vbeta segments and 13 reverse primers for TCR Jbeta segments was used. Drawn from immuneACCESS, this table holds only the in-frame rearrangements with V and J called that TCRdb kept. Clones are partly lost; checked studies trace under half to an unresolved V gene and leave the rest unexplained. This sample is represented by some 95,000 clones; approximately 81% of them were singletons. The ten largest clones take up approximately 4% of the sample. The source material was PBMCs. The receptors shown here come from a woman between 40 and 55 years old in good health and CMV-seropositive.

V usage is TRBV7-3 and J usage is TRBJ2-1; a weak D match, TRBD2 (6 bases). CDR1 and CDR2 from the germline V gene are SGHTA and FQGTGA. The V gene lost 5 bases and the J gene lost 2 bases, with 19 bases spanning the gap. The CDR3 extends over 17 amino acids. The CDR3 region is CASSLRPPSVTYNEQFF. The CDR3 DNA follows: TGTGCCAGCAGCCTACGCCCCCCTAGCGTGACCTACAATGAGCAGTTCTTC.

The rearrangement uses TRBV27 and TRBJ2-3, with a possible D match to TRBD2 (5 bases). The V gene lost 3 bases and the J gene lost 0 bases, with 7 bases spanning the gap. This CDR3 region has 14 residues. Germline V gene sequence: CDR1 MNHEY, CDR2 SMNVEV (reference sequence). CDR3 sequence: CASSFERSTDTQYF. The CDR3 nucleotides read TGTGCCAGCAGTTTCGAGCGGAGCACAGATACGCAGTATTTT.

CDR3 in DNA: TGTGCCAGCAGTCCCCACGCGGGTAAGCGGCCCACAGATACGCAGTATTTT. Translating gives CASSPHAGKRPTDTQYF. The chain employs TRBV27 and TRBJ2-3; D perhaps matches TRBD2 (5 bases). Germline-derived CDR1 and CDR2 are MNHEY and SMNVEV (reference sequence). The CDR3 covers 17 residues. V was cut by 5 bases and J by 2 bases, with 20 bases left in between.

This sequence joins TRBV7-2 and TRBJ2-1, with D tentatively TRBD1 (6 bases). Germline lookup yields CDR1 SGHTA and CDR2 FQGNSA. V dropped 5 bases and J dropped 5 bases, with 13 bases sitting between them. This CDR3 comprises 14 residues. The CDR3 DNA reads TGTGCCAGCAGCCCCGTTAACAGGGACAATGAGCAGTTCTTC. Its protein product is CASSPVNRDNEQFF.

This rearrangement joins TRBV19 to TRBJ2-1; possibly TRBD1 for D (6 bases). Germline CDR1 LNHDA, CDR2 SQIVND (reference sequence). CDR3 size: 15 residues. V was clipped by 3 bases and J by 5 bases, with 14 bases between them. DNA for the CDR3: TGTGCCAGTAGTATGGGGGCAGGGCCTCACAATGAGCAGTTCTTC. Residues: CASSMGAGPHNEQFF.

The chain employs TRBV28 and TRBJ1-2, with 7 bases lining up with TRBD1. The CDR3 runs 13 residues. Looked up from germline, CDR1 is MDHEN and CDR2 is SYDVKM. V shed 6 bases, J shed 4 bases, and the junction held 5 bases outside the gene matches. The CDR3 loop reads CASSPGTVYGYTF. The CDR3 nucleotides read TGTGCCAGCAGCCCCGGGACAGTCTATGGCTACACCTTC.

The chain uses TRBV11-2 and TRBJ2-3; TRBD2 aligns across 7 bases. The CDR3 has 15 amino acids. Trimming removed 5 bases from V and 3 bases from J; junction bases left unmatched: 8. Germline lookup yields CDR1 SGHAT and CDR2 FQNNGV. CDR3 sequence (DNA): TGTGCCAGCAGCATCGCTTGGGGGGGTACAGATACGCAGTATTTT. This translates into CASSIAWGGTDTQYF.

V and J are TRBV30 and TRBJ2-5, with 8 bases identical to TRBD2. Trimming at V came to 8 bases and at J to 5 bases, leaving 13 bases not matched to a gene. The CDR3 loop spans 14 amino acids. Germline V gene lookup returns CDR1 GTSNPN and CDR2 SVGIG (reference sequence). The CDR3 coding sequence is TGTGCCGGGCTTATAGCGGGGCCCCGGGAGACCCAGTACTTC. It specifies CAGLIAGPRETQYF.